This T cell receptor (beta chain) was captured by sequencing in a study of blood T cell repertoires in COVID-19. Background on the study: Whether acute or convalescent, the COVID-19 samples came from the United States, Italy and Spain.

Clones were read by immunoSEQ multiplex PCR, and TCRdb kept only the in-frame ones, dropping some. Counted here are 90,000 to 150,000 clones, 70% to 90% occurring once; the ten biggest clones make up roughly 8%. Trimming stripped 0 bases from V and 6 bases from J, with 13 bases between. The germline gives CDR1 SGHDT, CDR2 YYEEEE. The CDR3 consists of 14 residues. The chain combines TRBV5-6 with TRBJ2-7, with D tentatively TRBD1 (6 bases). This TCR was recovered from a man in his sixties or seventies who had recovered from COVID-19. The material sequenced was peripheral blood. As DNA, the CDR3 is TGTGCCAGCAGCTTGGGGCAGGGGTCGGCCGAGCAGTACTTC. Its translation is CASSLGQGSAEQYF.